The entry below describes one T cell receptor beta chain. Its target is unknown. Time point given: patch test 2, 6 weeks after DPC sensitization. Treatment given: therapeutic diphenylcyclopropenone sensitization with weekly scalp DPC. The data were taken from a study of human T cells and chemical hapten exposure. Study-wide results and caveats: Alopecia was present in the donors, so their immune response may differ from healthy people's.

Individual cDNA molecules had unique molecular identifiers attached to them by the library. Using its own MiXCR run on the RACE reads, TCRdb lists one record per CDR3 protein. The sample has 100,000 or so distinct CDR3 sequences; 9.3% are singletons. Unmatched junction bases numbered 3, after V lost 7 bases and J lost 2 bases. Germline CDR1 is SQVTM and CDR2 is ANQGSEA. This CDR3 region has 12 residues. The chain has TRBV29-1 and TRBJ2-3; 7 bases are shared with TRBD1. The receptor's source is a woman in her thirties or forties with alopecia areata. Some clones in this sample may be carry-over from other donors' samples. This sample comprised whole blood, obtained in connection with sensitization to the hapten diphenylcyclopropenone (DPC). Here the CDR3 reads CSGQGTTDTQYF. The CDR3 bases are TGCAGCGGACAGGGAACCACAGATACGCAGTATTTT.